This T cell receptor beta chain is drawn from a study of untreated major depressive disorder (dated by TCRdb to between 2017 and 2018). For context, the study as a whole: This cross-sectional case-control study compared T cell phenotype and TCR repertoire between antidepressant-free major depressive disorder patients and individually matched non-depressed controls. Differences in Vbeta 5.1, Vbeta 11 and Vbeta 22 usage observed by flow cytometry in the whole cohort were followed up by sequencing. Here is what the overall study found, with its caveats: Higher TRBV05-01 (Vbeta 5.1) usage among CD4+ T cells of depressed patients compared with controls was confirmed by sequencing, with p = 0.040 in a one-tailed test. Because of strict matching and exclusion criteria, the study sample was comparatively small, which limits how generalizable the findings are. In the sequencing data, TRBV25-01 and TRBV02-01 usage matched the flow-cytometry pattern but was not statistically significant. For the sequencing comparisons, planned one-tailed tests were run on just three Vbeta families that had been chosen in advance. In every sequenced subject, all of the top five TRBV05-01 clones were private clones.

Based on the germline V gene, the CDR1 and CDR2 sequences are ENHRY and SYGVKD. The CDR3 runs 15 residues from the cysteine to the phenylalanine. The read is trimmed to its CDR3 DNA, 45 bases read in frame from base 1. The junction shows trimming of 7 bases on V and 5 bases on J, plus 20 bases between the germline ends. Every depressed patient was matched in pairs with a non-depressed control on sex, age, current smoking status and body mass index. Every participant was of European descent. Controls had no current or lifetime mood disorder and scored 5 or less on the Quick Inventory of Depressive Symptoms-Self Report. Participants were excluded if they had major medical conditions, Axis I/II comorbidities, regular medication or illicit drug use, or weekly alcohol intake above 100 g. From each participant, about 32 ml of peripheral blood was collected into EDTA tubes. Magnetic negative selection with the BD IMag Human CD4 T Lymphocyte Enrichment Set was used to purify CD4+ T cells from thawed PBMCs. A purity of about 95% was typically achieved with the CD4+ enrichment method, as confirmed by flow cytometry. A subgroup of a few case-control pairs, selected blind to chemokine receptor expression and flow-cytometric repertoire skewing results, was subjected to TCRbeta sequencing. All blood samples were drawn in the morning at 8:00 a.m., and PBMCs were separated by Ficoll-Hypaque gradient centrifugation. PBMCs were cryopreserved by gradual cooling to -80°C and stored in liquid nitrogen until assayed.

About this clone: The target of this receptor is not known. Base qualities are not recorded, but no much larger clone differs from it by a single base.

The Qiagen DNeasy Blood and Tissue Kit was used to extract total genomic DNA from the purified CD4+ T cells. The TCRbeta CDR3 region, defined according to IMGT, was amplified and sequenced using immunoSEQ immunosequencing protocols. Turning to the authors' computational methods: Preprocessing of raw sequence data for PCR and sequencing error correction was performed by the immunoSEQ service. The sequence data were imported into the immunoSEQ Analyzer and were further analyzed using VDJtools v1.0.7. The paired Wilcoxon signed-rank test was used to test for differences between patients and controls. In TCRdb, the immuneACCESS table is reduced to in-frame sequences with V and J assigned. These tables do not hold every clone; where another copy was compared, an unresolved V gene accounts for under half, and the others remain unexplained. V, J and clone size derive from that table, while D and trimming were established from the DNA sequence. This sample holds about 19,000 clones; more than 75% were observed only once. Roughly 0.82% of the sample comes from the top ten.

The material sequenced was CD4+ T cells from PBMCs. This TCR derives from a woman under 40 in good health. Here the chain combines TRBV10-3 and TRBJ1-1; a tentative D call is TRBD1 (6 bases match). The CDR3 is CAIKPLSGGETEAFF. The nucleotides are TGTGCCATCAAACCCCTTTCCGGGGGCGAGACTGAAGCTTTCTTT.